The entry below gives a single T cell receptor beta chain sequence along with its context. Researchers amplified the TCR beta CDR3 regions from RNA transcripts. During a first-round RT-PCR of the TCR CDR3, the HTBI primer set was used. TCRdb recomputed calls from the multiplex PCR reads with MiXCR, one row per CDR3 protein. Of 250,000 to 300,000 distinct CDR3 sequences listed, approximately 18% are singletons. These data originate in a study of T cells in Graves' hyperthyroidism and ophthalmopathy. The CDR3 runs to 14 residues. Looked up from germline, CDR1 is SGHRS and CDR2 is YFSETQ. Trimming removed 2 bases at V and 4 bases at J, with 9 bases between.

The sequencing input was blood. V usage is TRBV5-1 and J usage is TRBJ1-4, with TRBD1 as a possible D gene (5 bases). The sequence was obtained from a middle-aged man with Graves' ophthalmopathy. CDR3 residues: CASSFDSINEKLFF. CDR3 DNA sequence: TGCGCCAGCAGCTTCGACAGCATTAATGAAAAACTGTTTTTT.